This T cell receptor (beta chain) emerged from a study of blood T cell repertoires in COVID-19. Study as a whole: The United States, Italy and Spain were the sources of the acute and convalescent COVID-19 samples. Sample material is recorded as cDNA or gDNA derived from T cells, B-cell-depleted T cells, or PBMCs.

Original handling: Reference gene primer amplification gave estimated nucleated cell counts. Assay used: immunoSEQ multiplex PCR; TCRdb lists only in-frame clones, some missing. V and J calls and clone size are copied from that table; D and trimming were computed from the DNA. The repertoire holds 150,000 to 200,000 clones, with approximately 86% as singletons. Trimming pared 10 bases from V and 0 bases from J, leaving 16 bases between. Germline V gene lookup returns CDR1 LNHDA and CDR2 SQIVND (reference sequence). This CDR3 has 15 residues. The source is a man aged 50-60 years with active or convalescent COVID-19. V is TRBV19 and J is TRBJ1-3; TRBD1 is a possible D gene (6 bases). The sequenced sample consisted of peripheral blood. The CDR3 DNA reads TGTGCCACCAGAGGGGCAGGGGACTCTGGAAACACCATATATTTT. As protein: CATRGAGDSGNTIYF.